This T cell receptor (beta chain) was retrieved from a study of CD8 T cells in ankylosing spondylitis (dated by TCRdb to 2015 to 2018). About the investigation overall: To find TCR variants linked to disease, the study profiled T cell receptor beta repertoires in ankylosing spondylitis patients and healthy donors. The full study cohort was made up of 25 ankylosing spondylitis patients and 108 healthy donors. Samples of peripheral blood were taken, and for ankylosing spondylitis patients, synovial fluid was collected as well.

TCRdb shows the sequencer as Illumina HiSeq 2500. Quantitative 5'-RACE with molecular barcodes was used to prepare TCR beta libraries. From the authors' description of their analysis: To identify disease-linked TCR variants, a new computational method was used, one built on a probabilistic model of VDJ rearrangement. TCRdb reprocessing: public reads trimmed at Q25 with fastp, clones called with MiXCR, in-frame beta chains kept. CDR3 protein sequences are deduplicated, and each keeps its most common genes and DNA. These V and J calls are TCRdb output, not the study's own analysis. The sample table contains around 100,000 distinct CDR3 sequences; only one count was recorded for around 24% of them. Roughly an eighth of the sample lies in the top ten. Compared with germline, V lacks 3 bases and J lacks 2 bases; bases without a gene match: 3. The CDR3, cysteine through phenylalanine, is 15 amino acids long. Kept here is only the CDR3 DNA, which spans 45 bases and is read in frame from base 1. From the germline V gene (reference sequence), CDR1 is SGHKS and CDR2 is YYEKEE.

Synovial fluid samples were matched to blood samples from the same ankylosing spondylitis patients. Points the paper makes about the study in general: The disease-linked clones were reported to be significantly enriched in matched synovial fluid samples from ankylosing spondylitis patients. Some motif variants were previously reported in synovial fluid and blood of reactive arthritis patients, suggesting common disease-initiation mechanisms. In peripheral blood, the disease-linked clones were found at relatively low frequencies and had a CD8+ phenotype. A TCR beta motif of several highly homologous amino acid variants appeared characteristic of blood from ankylosing spondylitis patients.

Details on this clonotype: Its antigen is unknown. No base qualities exist here, and no much larger clone lies one base off it.

This clonotype originated in a male donor with ankylosing spondylitis. The chain couples TRBV5-5 to TRBJ2-3, with 10 junctional bases fitting TRBD2. Sample: synovial fluid, either unsorted or a sorted T cell fraction (not recorded which). DNA sequence: TGTGCCAGCAGCTCTGGACTAGCGGACACAGATACGCAGTATTTT. Its protein reads: CASSSGLADTDTQYF.